This T cell receptor (beta chain) was sequenced in a study of blood T cell repertoires in COVID-19. Study-level background: From the United States, Italy and Spain came samples of acute and convalescent COVID-19.

Original processing methods: Reference gene primer amplification gave nucleated cell count estimates. The method was immunoSEQ multiplex PCR; TCRdb's version includes in-frame clones alone and lacks a portion of them. The V and J calls and clone size were taken over from that table, and D and trimming were inferred from the DNA. The sample lists roughly 200,000 clones; 75% to 90% were seen once. Ages ranged from roughly 18 to 100 years, with residence in 24 US areas. Each participant's cohort was designated according to participant-reported clinical history. V lost 6 bases to trimming and J lost 2 bases; unmatched junction nucleotides: 5. Germline V gene sequence: CDR1 MDHEN, CDR2 SYDVKM. CDR3 length: 14 residues.

The source is a man in his forties who had recovered from COVID-19. The rearrangement links TRBV28 to TRBJ2-3; 7 bases align to TRBD2. The sample consisted of PBMCs or T cells enriched from blood (not recorded which). This CDR3 is CASSPSGITDTQYF. CDR3 coding DNA: TGTGCCAGCAGCCCCAGCGGGATCACAGATACGCAGTATTTT.